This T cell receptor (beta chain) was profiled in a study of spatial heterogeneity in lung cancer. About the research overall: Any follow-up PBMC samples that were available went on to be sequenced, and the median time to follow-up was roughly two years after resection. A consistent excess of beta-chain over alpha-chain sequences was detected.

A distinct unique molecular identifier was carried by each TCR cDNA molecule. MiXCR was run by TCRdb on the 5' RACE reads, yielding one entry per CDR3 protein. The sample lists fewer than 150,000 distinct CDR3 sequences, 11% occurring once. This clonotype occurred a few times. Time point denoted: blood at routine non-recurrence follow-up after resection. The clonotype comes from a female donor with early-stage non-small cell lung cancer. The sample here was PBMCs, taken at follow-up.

The CDR3 DNA follows: TGCAGTGCTCATGGGGCCCGCAATCAGCCCCAGCATTTT. Amino acid sequence: CSAHGARNQPQHF. The chain recombines TRBV20-1 with TRBJ1-5; tentative D call: TRBD1 (5 bases). V was clipped by 5 bases and J by 2 bases, with 10 bases between them. The CDR3 loop spans 13 amino acids. Germline V gene lookup returns CDR1 DFQATT and CDR2 SNEGSKA (reference sequence).